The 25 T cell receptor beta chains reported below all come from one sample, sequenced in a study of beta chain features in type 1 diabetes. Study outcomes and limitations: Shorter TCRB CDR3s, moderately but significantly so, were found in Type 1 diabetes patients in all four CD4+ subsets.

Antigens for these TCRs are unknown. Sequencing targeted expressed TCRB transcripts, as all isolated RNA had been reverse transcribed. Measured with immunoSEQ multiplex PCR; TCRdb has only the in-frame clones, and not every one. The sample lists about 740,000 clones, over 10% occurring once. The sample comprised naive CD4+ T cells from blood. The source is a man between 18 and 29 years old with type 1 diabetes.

CDR3 loop: CAWSLSTGGKTF. In nucleotides, the CDR3 is TGTGCCTGGAGTCTATCGACAGGGGGTAAAACCTTC. The J gene is TRBJ1-2, the V gene TRBV30; TRBD1 aligns across 9 bases. CDR1 GTSNPN and CDR2 SVGIG come from the germline V gene (reference sequence). The CDR3 loop spans 12 amino acids. The V segment lost 2 bases and the J segment 14 bases; nucleotides outside the gene matches: 9.

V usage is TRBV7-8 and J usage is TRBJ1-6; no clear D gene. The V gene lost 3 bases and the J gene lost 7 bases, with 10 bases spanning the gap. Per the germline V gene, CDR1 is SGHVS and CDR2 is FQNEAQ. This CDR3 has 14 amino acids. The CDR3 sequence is CASSFPSGNSPLHF. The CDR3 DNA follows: TGTGCCAGCAGCTTTCCATCCGGGAATTCACCCCTCCACTTT.

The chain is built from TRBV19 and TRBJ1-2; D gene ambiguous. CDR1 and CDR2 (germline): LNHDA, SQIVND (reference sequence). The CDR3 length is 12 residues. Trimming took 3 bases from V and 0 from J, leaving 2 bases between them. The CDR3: CASSIPNYGYTF. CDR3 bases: TGTGCCAGTAGTATCCCTAACTATGGCTACACCTTC.

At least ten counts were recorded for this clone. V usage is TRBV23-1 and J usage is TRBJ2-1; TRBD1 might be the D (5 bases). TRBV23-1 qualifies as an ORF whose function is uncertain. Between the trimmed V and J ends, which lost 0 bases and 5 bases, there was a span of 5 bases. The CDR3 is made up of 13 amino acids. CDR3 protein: CASSQSQDNEQFF. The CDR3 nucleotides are TGCGCCAGCAGTCAATCACAGGACAATGAGCAGTTCTTC.

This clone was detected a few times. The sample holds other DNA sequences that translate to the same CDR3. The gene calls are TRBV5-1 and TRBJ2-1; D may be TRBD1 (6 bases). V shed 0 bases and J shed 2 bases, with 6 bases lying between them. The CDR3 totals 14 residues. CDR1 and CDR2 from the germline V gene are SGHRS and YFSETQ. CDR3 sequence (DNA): TGCGCCAGCAGCTTGGGACAGGCCTACAATGAGCAGTTCTTC. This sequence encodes CASSLGQAYNEQFF.

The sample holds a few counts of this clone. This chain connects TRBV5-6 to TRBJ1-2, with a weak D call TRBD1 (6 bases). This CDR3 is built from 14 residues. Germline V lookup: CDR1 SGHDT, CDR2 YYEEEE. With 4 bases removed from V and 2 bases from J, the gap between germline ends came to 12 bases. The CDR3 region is CASSVGQPNYGYTF. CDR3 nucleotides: TGTGCCAGCAGCGTGGGACAACCCAACTATGGCTACACCTTC.

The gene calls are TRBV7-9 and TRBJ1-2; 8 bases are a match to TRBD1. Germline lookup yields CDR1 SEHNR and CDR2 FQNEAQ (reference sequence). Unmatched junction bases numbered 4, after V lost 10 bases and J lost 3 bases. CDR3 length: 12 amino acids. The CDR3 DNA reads TGTGCCATTCAGGACAGGGACTATGGCTACACCTTC. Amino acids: CAIQDRDYGYTF.

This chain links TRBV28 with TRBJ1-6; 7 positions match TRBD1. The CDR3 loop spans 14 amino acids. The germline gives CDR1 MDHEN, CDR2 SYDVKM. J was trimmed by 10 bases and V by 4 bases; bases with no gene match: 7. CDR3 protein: CASSWGDRRSPLHF. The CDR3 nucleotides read TGTGCCAGCAGTTGGGGGGACAGAAGATCACCCCTCCACTTT.

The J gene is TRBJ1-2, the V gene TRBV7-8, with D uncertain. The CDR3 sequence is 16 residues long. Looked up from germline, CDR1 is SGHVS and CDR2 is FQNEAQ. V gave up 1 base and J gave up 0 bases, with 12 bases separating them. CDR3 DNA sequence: TGTGCCAGCAGCTTAGAGGCCCTGGGCCCTAACTATGGCTACACCTTC. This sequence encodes CASSLEALGPNYGYTF.

The CDR3 DNA follows: TGTGCCACAATTCCGGGGACGGATTCCTACGAGCAGTACTTC. Protein product: CATIPGTDSYEQYF. This sequence joins TRBV9 and TRBJ2-7; D may correspond to TRBD1 or TRBD2 (5 bases each). CDR1 and CDR2 (germline): SGDLS, YYNGEE. V was clipped by 9 bases and J by 1 base, with 17 bases between them. The CDR3 has 14 amino acids.

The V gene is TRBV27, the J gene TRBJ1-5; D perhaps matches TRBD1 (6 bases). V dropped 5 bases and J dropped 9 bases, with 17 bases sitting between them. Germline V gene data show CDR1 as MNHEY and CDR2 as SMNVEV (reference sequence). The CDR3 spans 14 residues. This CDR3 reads CASSTLTGFSPQHF. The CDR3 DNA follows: TGTGCCAGCAGTACACTCACAGGGTTCTCGCCCCAGCATTTT.

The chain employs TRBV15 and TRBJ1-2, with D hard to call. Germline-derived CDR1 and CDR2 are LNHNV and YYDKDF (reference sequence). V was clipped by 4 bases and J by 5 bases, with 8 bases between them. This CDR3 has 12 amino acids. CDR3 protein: CATSKATYGYTF. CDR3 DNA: TGTGCCACCAGCAAAGCCACTTATGGCTACACCTTC. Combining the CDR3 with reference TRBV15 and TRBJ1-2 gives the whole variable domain DAMVIQNPRYQVTQFGKPVTLSCSQTLNHNVMYWYQQKSSQAPKLLFHYYDKDFNNEADTPDNFQSRRPNTSFCFLDIRSPGLGDTAMYLCATSKATYGYTFGSGTRLTVV.

The CDR3 here is CASRQNYGYTF. The CDR3 DNA reads as TGCGCCAGCAGGCAGAACTATGGCTACACCTTC. The rearrangement uses TRBV5-1 and TRBJ1-2; D unclear. Germline V gives CDR1 SGHRS, CDR2 YFSETQ. The CDR3 is 11 amino acids. The V and J ends lost 5 bases and 2 bases respectively, with 4 bases between them.

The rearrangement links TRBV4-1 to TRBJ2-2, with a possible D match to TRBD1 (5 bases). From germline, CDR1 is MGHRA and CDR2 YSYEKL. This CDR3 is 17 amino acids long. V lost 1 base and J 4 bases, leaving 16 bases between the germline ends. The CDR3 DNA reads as TGCGCCAGCAGCCAAGTCTGGGGCCGGTTAACCACCGGGGAGCTGTTTTTT. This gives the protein CASSQVWGRLTTGELFF.

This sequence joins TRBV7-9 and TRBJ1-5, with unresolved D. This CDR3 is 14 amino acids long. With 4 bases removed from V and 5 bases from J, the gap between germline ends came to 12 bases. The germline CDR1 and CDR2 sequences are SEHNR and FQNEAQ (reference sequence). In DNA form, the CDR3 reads TGTGCCAGCAGCTCCCCCCCGTGGGATCAGCCCCAGCATTTT. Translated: CASSSPPWDQPQHF.

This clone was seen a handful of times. CDR3 amino acids: CASRPPEAGDYGYTF. The CDR3 DNA follows: TGCGCCAGCAGACCTCCGGAGGCAGGGGACTATGGCTACACCTTC. The genes are TRBV5-1 and TRBJ1-2; D perhaps matches TRBD1 (6 bases). V lost 5 bases and J 3 bases, leaving 17 bases between the germline ends. Germline V gives CDR1 SGHRS, CDR2 YFSETQ. This CDR3 spans 15 amino acids.

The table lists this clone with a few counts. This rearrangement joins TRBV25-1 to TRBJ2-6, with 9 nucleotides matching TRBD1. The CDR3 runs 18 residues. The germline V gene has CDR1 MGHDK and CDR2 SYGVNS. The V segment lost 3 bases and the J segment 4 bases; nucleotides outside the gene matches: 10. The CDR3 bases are TGTGCCAGCAGTGATATCGAAGGACAGGGGTCGGGGGCCAACGTCCTGACTTTC. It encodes CASSDIEGQGSGANVLTF.

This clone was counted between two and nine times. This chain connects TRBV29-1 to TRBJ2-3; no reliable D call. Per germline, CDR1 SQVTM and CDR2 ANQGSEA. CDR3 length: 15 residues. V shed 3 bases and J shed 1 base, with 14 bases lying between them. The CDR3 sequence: CSVEWYAAGTDTQYF. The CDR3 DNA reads TGCAGCGTTGAGTGGTATGCAGCTGGCACAGATACGCAGTATTTT.

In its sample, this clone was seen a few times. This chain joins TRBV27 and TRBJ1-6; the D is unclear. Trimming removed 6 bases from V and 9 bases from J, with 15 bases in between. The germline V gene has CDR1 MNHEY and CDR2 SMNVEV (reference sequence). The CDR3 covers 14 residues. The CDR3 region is CASSQDGFSSPLHF. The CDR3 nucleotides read TGTGCCAGCAGCCAGGACGGGTTTTCTTCACCCCTCCACTTT.

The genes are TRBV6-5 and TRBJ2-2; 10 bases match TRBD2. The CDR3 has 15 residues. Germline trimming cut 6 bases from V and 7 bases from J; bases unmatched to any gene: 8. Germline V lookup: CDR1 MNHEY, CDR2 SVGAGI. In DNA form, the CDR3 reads TGTGCCAGCAGGTCAAGCGGGGGGGCAAACGGGGAGCTGTTTTTT. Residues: CASRSSGGANGELFF.

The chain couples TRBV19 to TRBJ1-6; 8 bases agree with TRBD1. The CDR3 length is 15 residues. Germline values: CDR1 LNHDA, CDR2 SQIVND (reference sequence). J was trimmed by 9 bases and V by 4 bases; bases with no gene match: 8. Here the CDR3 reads CASSTLDRDGSPLHF. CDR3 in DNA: TGTGCCAGTAGTACGTTGGACAGGGACGGTTCACCCCTCCACTTT. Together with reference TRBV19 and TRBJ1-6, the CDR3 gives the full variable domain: DGGITQSPKYLFRKEGQNVTLSCEQNLNHDAMYWYRQDPGQGLRLIYYSQIVNDFQKGDIAEGYSVSREKKESFPLTVTSAQKNPTAFYLCASSTLDRDGSPLHFGNGTRLTVT.

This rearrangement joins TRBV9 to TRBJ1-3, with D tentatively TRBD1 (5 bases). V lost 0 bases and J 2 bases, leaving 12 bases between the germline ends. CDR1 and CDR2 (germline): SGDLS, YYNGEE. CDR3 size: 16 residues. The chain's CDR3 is CASSVEQGFTGNTIYF. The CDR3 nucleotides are TGTGCCAGCAGCGTAGAGCAGGGATTCACTGGAAACACCATATATTTT.

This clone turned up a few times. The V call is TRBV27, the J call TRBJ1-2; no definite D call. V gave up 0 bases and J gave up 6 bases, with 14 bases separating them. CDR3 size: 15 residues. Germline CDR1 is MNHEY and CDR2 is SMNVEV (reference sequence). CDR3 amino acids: CASSLSPAGIDGYTF. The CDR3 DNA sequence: TGTGCCAGCAGTTTATCCCCCGCGGGGATAGATGGCTACACCTTC.

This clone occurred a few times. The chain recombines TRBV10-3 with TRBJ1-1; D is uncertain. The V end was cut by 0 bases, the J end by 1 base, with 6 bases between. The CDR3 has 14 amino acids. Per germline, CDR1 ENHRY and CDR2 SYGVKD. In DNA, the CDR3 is TGTGCCATCAGTGAGTCGGGCCAGAACACTGAAGCTTTCTTT. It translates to CAISESGQNTEAFF.

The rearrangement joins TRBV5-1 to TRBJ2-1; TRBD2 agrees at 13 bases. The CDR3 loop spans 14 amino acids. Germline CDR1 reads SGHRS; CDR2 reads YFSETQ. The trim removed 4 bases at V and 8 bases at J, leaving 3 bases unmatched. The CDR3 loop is CASSTSGGAYEQFF. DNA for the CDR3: TGCGCCAGCAGCACTAGCGGGGGGGCCTATGAGCAGTTCTTC. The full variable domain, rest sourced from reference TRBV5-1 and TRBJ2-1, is KAGVTQTPRYLIKTRGQQVTLSCSPISGHRSVSWYQQTPGQGLQFLFEYFSETQRNKGNFPGRFSGRQFSNSRSEMNVSTLELGDSALYLCASSTSGGAYEQFFGPGTRLTVL.